This T cell receptor (beta chain) was observed in a study of control samples from healthy donors and cancer patients. CDR1 SGHVS and CDR2 FNYEAQ come from the germline V gene. The V segment lost 3 bases and the J segment 6 bases; nucleotides outside the gene matches: 8. The CDR3 contains 16 residues. Using immunoSEQ multiplex PCR, the repertoire was profiled, and TCRdb retains in-frame clones only, with some absent. The table includes roughly 150,000 clones, 80% to 95% detected once. The specimen was blood. This receptor was identified in a woman aged 25 to 39 in good health. The rearrangement joins TRBV7-6 to TRBJ1-1, with 12 bases identical to TRBD1. The DNA of the CDR3 is TGTGCCAGCAGCTTTTCCCCGGGACAGGGGGCCTCTGAAGCTTTCTTT. Its protein is CASSFSPGQGASEAFF.